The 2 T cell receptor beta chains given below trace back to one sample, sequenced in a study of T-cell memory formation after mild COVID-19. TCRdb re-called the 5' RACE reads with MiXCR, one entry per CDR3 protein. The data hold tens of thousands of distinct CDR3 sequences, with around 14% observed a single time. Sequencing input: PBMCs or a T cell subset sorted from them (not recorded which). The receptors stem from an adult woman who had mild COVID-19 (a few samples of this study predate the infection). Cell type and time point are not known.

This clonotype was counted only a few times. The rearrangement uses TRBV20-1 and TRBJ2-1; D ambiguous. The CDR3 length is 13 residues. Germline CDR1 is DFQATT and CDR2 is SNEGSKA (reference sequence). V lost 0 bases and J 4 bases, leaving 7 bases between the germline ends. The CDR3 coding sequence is TGCAGTGCTAGAGACTTAGCTTACAATGAGCAGTTCTTC. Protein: CSARDLAYNEQFF.

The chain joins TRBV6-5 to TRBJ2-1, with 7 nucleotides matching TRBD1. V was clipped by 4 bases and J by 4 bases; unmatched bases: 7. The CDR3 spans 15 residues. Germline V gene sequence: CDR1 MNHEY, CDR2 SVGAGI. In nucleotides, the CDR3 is TGTGCCAGCAGTTTCGGGACAGCGCCTTACAATGAGCAGTTCTTC. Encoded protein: CASSFGTAPYNEQFF.